What follows are 17 T cell receptor beta chains derived from one specimen sequenced in a study of blood T cells in healthy people across ages. For the second PCR, which ran for 7 to 11 cycles, a sample-barcoded 5' primer and a J-beta primer mix were used. TCRdb processed the 5' RACE reads anew with MiXCR; each CDR3 protein has one entry. This sample yields roughly 800,000 distinct CDR3 sequences, of which more than 45% are seen a single time; over 20% belongs to the top ten. Sequences were obtained from blood. Every receptor here comes from a young man in good health.

The chain carries TRBV7-9 and TRBJ2-7, with 9 bases matching TRBD2. Germline trimming cut 3 bases from V and 7 bases from J; bases unmatched to any gene: 7. CDR1 is SEHNR, CDR2 FQNEAQ, per germline (reference sequence). The CDR3 has 14 amino acids. This chain's CDR3 is CASSLTSGYNEQYF. CDR3 sequence (DNA): TGTGCCAGCAGCTTGACTAGCGGATACAATGAGCAGTACTTC.

This rearrangement joins TRBV4-2 to TRBJ2-2, with 9 bases matching TRBD2. Germline assignment: CDR1 LGHNA and CDR2 YNFKEQ. This CDR3 spans 15 amino acids. Trimming took 7 bases from V and 6 from J; bases not matched to a gene: 9. CDR3 amino acids: CASTFLAGDPGELFF. In DNA, the CDR3 is TGTGCCAGCACGTTTTTAGCGGGAGATCCCGGGGAGCTGTTTTTT.

The chain couples TRBV27 to TRBJ2-3, with a weak D call TRBD1 (6 bases). The ends were cut back, 3 bases at V and 5 bases at J, with 15 bases in the middle. CDR3 size: 15 residues. Germline V gene sequence: CDR1 MNHEY, CDR2 SMNVEV (reference sequence). The CDR3 nucleotides read TGTGCCAGCAGTTTCTCACAGGGAGCCCTAGATACGCAGTATTTT. Its translation is CASSFSQGALDTQYF.

The chain couples TRBV30 to TRBJ1-2; weak D call: TRBD1 (6 bases). The germline V and J ends were trimmed by 3 bases and 5 bases, with 13 bases remaining between them. The CDR3 loop spans 13 amino acids. Germline CDR1 is GTSNPN and CDR2 is SVGIG (reference sequence). The chain's CDR3 is CAWSTRGRYGYTF. The CDR3 nucleotides are TGTGCCTGGAGCACCAGGGGAAGATATGGCTACACCTTC. Based on the CDR3 plus reference TRBV30 and TRBJ1-2, the full variable domain is SQTIHQWPATLVQPVGSPLSLECTVEGTSNPNLYWYRQAAGRGLQLLFYSVGIGQISSEVPQNLSASRPQDRQFILSSKKLLLSDSGFYLCAWSTRGRYGYTFGSGTRLTVV.

The V gene is TRBV7-2, the J gene TRBJ2-3; D is unresolved. V was cut by 5 bases and J by 5 bases, with 11 bases left in between. Per germline, CDR1 SGHTA and CDR2 FQGNSA. The CDR3 consists of 13 residues. The CDR3 region is CASSLDRIDTQYF. DNA of the CDR3: TGTGCCAGCAGCCTGGATCGGATAGATACGCAGTATTTT.

The chain couples TRBV5-1 to TRBJ2-1; 7 bases are a match to TRBD2. The CDR3 has 16 amino acids. With 0 bases clipped from V and 4 bases from J, the junction kept 7 bases outside the gene matches. Per germline, CDR1 SGHRS and CDR2 YFSETQ. CDR3 sequence: CASSLGFGGGYNEQFF. The CDR3 coding sequence is TGCGCCAGCAGCTTGGGCTTTGGCGGGGGATACAATGAGCAGTTCTTC.

CDR3 sequence (DNA): TGCAGTGCTTTTGGACAGGTGAACACTGAAGCTTTCTTT. Translating it yields CSAFGQVNTEAFF. The V and J genes are TRBV20-1 and TRBJ1-1; 7 nucleotides align to TRBD1. The CDR3 is 13 amino acids. V trimming: 5 bases; J trimming: 0 bases; junction bases outside the gene matches: 3. The germline gives CDR1 DFQATT, CDR2 SNEGSKA (reference sequence).

This rearrangement joins TRBV5-6 to TRBJ1-4; TRBD1 matches at 9 bases. Trimming removed 4 bases from V and 1 base from J; junction bases left unmatched: 2. The CDR3 is made up of 15 amino acids. Looked up from germline, CDR1 is SGHDT and CDR2 is YYEEEE. CDR3 bases: TGTGCCAGCAGCGGGGACAGGGAAACTAATGAAAAACTGTTTTTT. Translated: CASSGDRETNEKLFF.

The chain has TRBV12-3 or TRBV12-4 and TRBJ1-5, with a possible D match to TRBD1 (5 bases). Trimming cost V 9 bases and J 5 bases, with 17 bases left between them. CDR3 length: 14 amino acids. CDR3 loop: CASLVGTGYQPQHF. Here the CDR3 DNA reads TGTGCCAGTTTGGTGGGAACAGGTTATCAGCCCCAGCATTTT.

The table lists this clonotype with a few counts. The rearrangement joins TRBV20-1 to TRBJ2-1, with TRBD2 identical over 9 bases. V shed 0 bases and J 12 bases; nucleotides not matched to a gene: 15. CDR1 and CDR2 from the germline V gene are DFQATT and SNEGSKA (reference sequence). The CDR3 consists of 16 residues. The CDR3 sequence: CSARDQGYLAGLVQFF. The CDR3 nucleotides read TGCAGTGCTAGAGATCAGGGGTATCTAGCGGGGTTAGTGCAGTTCTTC.

J is TRBJ2-7 and V is TRBV10-3; D unresolved. Trimming left V 2 bases short and J 1 base short, with 9 bases between. This CDR3 is built from 14 residues. Germline CDR1 and CDR2: ENHRY and SYGVKD. The CDR3 sequence is CAISEVWSSYEQYF. CDR3 sequence (DNA): TGTGCCATCAGTGAGGTTTGGTCATCCTACGAGCAGTACTTC.

The gene calls are TRBV6-5 and TRBJ1-2, with D maybe TRBD1 (6 bases). In germline, CDR1 is MNHEY, CDR2 SVGAGI. Trimming took off 2 bases at V and 4 bases at J, with 14 bases between the two ends. The CDR3 extends over 15 amino acids. CDR3 sequence (DNA): TGTGCCAGCAGTTACGACATAGGACAGCCCTATGGCTACACCTTC. Protein product: CASSYDIGQPYGYTF.

The rearrangement joins TRBV6-5 to TRBJ2-1, with D possibly being TRBD2 (5 bases). The V gene's germline CDR1 is MNHEY and CDR2 SVGAGI. The V end was cut by 6 bases, the J end by 9 bases, with 12 bases between. CDR3 size: 12 residues. CDR3: CASRSRAGEQFF. CDR3 DNA: TGTGCCAGCAGATCGAGGGCGGGTGAGCAGTTCTTC.

This rearrangement joins TRBV6-5 to TRBJ1-1; 7 bases agree with TRBD1. The CDR3 sequence is 12 residues long. Germline V gene lookup returns CDR1 MNHEY and CDR2 SVGAGI. Trimming cost V 4 bases and J 11 bases; bases outside gene matches: 7. CDR3 bases: TGTGCCAGCAGTTCACAGGGGAGGTACGCTTTCTTT. Residues: CASSSQGRYAFF.

The V gene is TRBV20-1, the J gene TRBJ2-3, with D possibly TRBD1 on 5 matching bases. Germline V gene data show CDR1 as DFQATT and CDR2 as SNEGSKA (reference sequence). The V and J ends lost 7 bases and 5 bases respectively, with 13 bases between them. The CDR3 is 12 residues long. The chain's CDR3 is CSGDEQGDTQYF. CDR3 DNA: TGCAGTGGCGACGAGCAGGGAGATACGCAGTATTTT.

The chain couples TRBV7-2 to TRBJ1-2; D is ambiguous. This CDR3 region has 11 residues. V lost 0 bases to trimming and J lost 8 bases, with 4 bases between them. CDR1 is SGHTA, CDR2 FQGNSA, per germline. CDR3: CASSLALGYTF. For the CDR3, the DNA is TGTGCCAGCAGCTTAGCGCTCGGCTACACCTTC. The full variable domain, in which reference TRBV7-2 and TRBJ1-2 provide the parts outside the CDR3, is GAGVSQSPSNKVTEKGKDVELRCDPISGHTALYWYRQSLGQGLEFLIYFQGNSAPDKSGLPSDRFSAERTGGSVSTLTIQRTQQEDSAVYLCASSLALGYTFGSGTRLTVV.

The V call is TRBV20-1, the J call TRBJ2-4, with D unresolved. The CDR3 is made up of 14 amino acids. The germline CDR1 and CDR2 sequences are DFQATT and SNEGSKA (reference sequence). V lost 6 bases to trimming and J lost 7 bases, with 19 bases between them. The CDR3 loop is CSASTYQYENIQYF. CDR3 in DNA: TGCAGTGCATCTACGTACCAGTACGAGAACATTCAGTACTTC.